This T cell receptor (beta chain) was found in a study of blood T cell repertoires in COVID-19. Overall study context: Spain, Italy and the United States supplied samples that represented acute and convalescent COVID-19. The cDNA or gDNA used as material had been derived from T cells, B-cell-depleted T cells, or PBMCs.

In the original analysis: It was from reference gene primer amplification that nucleated cell counts were estimated. The repertoire was sequenced with immunoSEQ multiplex PCR; TCRdb's copy has only in-frame clones and lacks some. Clone size and V and J calls were adopted from that table, with D and trimming inferred from the DNA. The sample shows roughly 60,000 clones, approximately 83% of them seen only once. V gave up 7 bases and J gave up 7 bases; unmatched junction bases: 12. The CDR3 extends over 15 amino acids. Looked up from germline, CDR1 is KGHSH and CDR2 is LQKENI. The Seattle site enrolled patients during active infection and followed them longitudinally.

The sequence came from a young man with COVID-19, enrolled during active disease. The source material was peripheral blood. The rearrangement joins TRBV18 to TRBJ2-2; 7 bases align to TRBD2. The CDR3 protein is CASYSAAGKVGELFF. The DNA for the CDR3 is TGTGCCAGCTACTCTGCAGCGGGAAAGGTCGGGGAGCTGTTTTTT.